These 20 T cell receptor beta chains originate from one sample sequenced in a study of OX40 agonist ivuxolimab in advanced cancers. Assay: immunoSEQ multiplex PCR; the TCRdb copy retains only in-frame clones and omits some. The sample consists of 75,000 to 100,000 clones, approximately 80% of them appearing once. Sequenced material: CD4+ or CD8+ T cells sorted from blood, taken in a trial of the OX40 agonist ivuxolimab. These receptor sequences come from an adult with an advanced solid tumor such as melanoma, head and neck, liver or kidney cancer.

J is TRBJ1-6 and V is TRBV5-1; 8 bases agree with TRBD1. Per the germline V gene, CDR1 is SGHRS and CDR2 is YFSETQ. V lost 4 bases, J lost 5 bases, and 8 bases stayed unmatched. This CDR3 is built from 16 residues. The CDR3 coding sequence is TGCGCCAGCAGCCAGGGGCAGGGGGCGAATAATTCACCCCTCCACTTT. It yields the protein CASSQGQGANNSPLHF.

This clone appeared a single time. The CDR3 sequence: CASSLEGPYEQYF. The CDR3 region has the DNA TGTGCCAGCAGCTTAGAGGGCCCCTACGAGCAGTACTTC. V usage is TRBV7-9 and J usage is TRBJ2-7; no reliable D call. This CDR3 spans 13 amino acids. With 1 base removed from V and 2 bases from J, the gap between germline ends came to 6 bases. The V gene's germline CDR1 is SEHNR and CDR2 FQNEAQ (reference sequence).

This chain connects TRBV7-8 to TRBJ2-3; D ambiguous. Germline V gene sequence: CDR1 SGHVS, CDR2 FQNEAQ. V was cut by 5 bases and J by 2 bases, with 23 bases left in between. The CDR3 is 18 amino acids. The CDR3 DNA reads TGTGCCAGCAGCCCAAGGACGTCGGGCCGCCTTTTCACAGATACGCAGTATTTT. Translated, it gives CASSPRTSGRLFTDTQYF.

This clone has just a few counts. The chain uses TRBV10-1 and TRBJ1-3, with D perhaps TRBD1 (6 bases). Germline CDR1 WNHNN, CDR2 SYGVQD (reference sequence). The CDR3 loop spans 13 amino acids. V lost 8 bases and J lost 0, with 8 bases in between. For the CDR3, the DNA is TGCGCCAGCGGACAGAACTCTGGAAACACCATATATTTT. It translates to CASGQNSGNTIYF.

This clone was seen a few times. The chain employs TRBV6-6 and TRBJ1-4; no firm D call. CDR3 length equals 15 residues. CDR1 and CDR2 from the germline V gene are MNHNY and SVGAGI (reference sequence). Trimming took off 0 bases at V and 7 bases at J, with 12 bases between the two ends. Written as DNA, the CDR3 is TGTGCCAGCAGTTACTCATCGGCGGGAAGTGAAAAACTGTTTTTT. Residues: CASSYSSAGSEKLFF.

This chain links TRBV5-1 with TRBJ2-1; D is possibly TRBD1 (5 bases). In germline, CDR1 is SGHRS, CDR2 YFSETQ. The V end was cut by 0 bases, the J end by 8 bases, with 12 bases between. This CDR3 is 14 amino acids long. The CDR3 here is CASSLVAGLDEQFF. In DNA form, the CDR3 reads TGCGCCAGCAGCTTGGTGGCAGGGTTGGATGAGCAGTTCTTC.

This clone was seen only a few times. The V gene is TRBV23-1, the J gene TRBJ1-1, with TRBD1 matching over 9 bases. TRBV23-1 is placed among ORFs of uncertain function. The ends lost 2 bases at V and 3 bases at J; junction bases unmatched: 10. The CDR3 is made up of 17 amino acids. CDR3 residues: CASSQGGEDRGDTEAFF. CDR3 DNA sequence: TGCGCCAGCAGTCAAGGGGGGGAGGACAGGGGTGACACTGAAGCTTTCTTT.

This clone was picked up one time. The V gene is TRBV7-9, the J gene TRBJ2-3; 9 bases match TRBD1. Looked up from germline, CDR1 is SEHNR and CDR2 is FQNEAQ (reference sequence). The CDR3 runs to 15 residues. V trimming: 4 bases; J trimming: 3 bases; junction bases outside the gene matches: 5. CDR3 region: CASSSGTGRTDTQYF. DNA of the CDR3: TGTGCCAGCAGCTCCGGGACAGGGAGGACAGATACGCAGTATTTT.

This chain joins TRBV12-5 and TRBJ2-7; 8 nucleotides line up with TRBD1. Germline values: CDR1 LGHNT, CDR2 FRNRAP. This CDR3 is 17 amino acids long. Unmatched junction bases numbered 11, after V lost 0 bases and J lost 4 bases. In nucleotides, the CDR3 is TGTGCTAGTGGTTTGGTGATTCGACAGGGGCGACCATACGAGCAGTACTTC. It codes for CASGLVIRQGRPYEQYF.

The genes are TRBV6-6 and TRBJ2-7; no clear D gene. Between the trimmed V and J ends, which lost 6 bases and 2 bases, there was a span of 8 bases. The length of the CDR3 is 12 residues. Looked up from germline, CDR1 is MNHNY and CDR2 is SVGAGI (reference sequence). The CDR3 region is CASSRQPYEQYF. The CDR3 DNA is TGTGCCAGCAGCAGACAACCCTACGAGCAGTACTTC.

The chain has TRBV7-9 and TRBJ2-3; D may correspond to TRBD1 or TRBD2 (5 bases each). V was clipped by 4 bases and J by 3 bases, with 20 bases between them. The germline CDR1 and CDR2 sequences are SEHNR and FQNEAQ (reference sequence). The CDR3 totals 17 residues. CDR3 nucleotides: TGTGCCAGCAGCTCGTGGGGGACGACTACAGCAACAGATACGCAGTATTTT. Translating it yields CASSSWGTTTATDTQYF. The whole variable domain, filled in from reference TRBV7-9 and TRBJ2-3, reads DTGVSQNPRHKITKRGQNVTFRCDPISEHNRLYWYRQTLGQGPEFLTYFQNEAQLEKSRLLSDRFSAERPKGSFSTLEIQRTEQGDSAMYLCASSSWGTTTATDTQYFGPGTRLTVL.

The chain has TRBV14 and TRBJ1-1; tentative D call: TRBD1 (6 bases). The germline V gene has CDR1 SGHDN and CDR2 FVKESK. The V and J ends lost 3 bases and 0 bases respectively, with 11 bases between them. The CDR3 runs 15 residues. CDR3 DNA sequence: TGTGCCAGCAGCCAGGGGGCCTTCATGAACACTGAAGCTTTCTTT. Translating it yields CASSQGAFMNTEAFF.

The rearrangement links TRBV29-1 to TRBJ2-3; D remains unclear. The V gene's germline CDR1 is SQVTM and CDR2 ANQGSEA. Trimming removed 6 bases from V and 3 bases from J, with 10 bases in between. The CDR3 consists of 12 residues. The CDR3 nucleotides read TGCAGCGTGGCCCTACAAACAGATACGCAGTATTTT. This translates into CSVALQTDTQYF.

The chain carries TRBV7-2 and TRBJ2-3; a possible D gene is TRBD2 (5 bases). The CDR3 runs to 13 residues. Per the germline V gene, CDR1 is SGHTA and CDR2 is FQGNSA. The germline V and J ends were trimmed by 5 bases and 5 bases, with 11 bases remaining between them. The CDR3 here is CASSPFSGDTQYF. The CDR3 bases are TGTGCCAGCAGCCCGTTCAGCGGAGATACGCAGTATTTT.

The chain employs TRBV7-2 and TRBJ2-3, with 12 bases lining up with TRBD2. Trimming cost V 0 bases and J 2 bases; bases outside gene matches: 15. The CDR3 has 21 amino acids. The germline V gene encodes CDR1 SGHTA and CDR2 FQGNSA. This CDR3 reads CASSLARARLLAGGSTDTQYF. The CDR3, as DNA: TGTGCCAGCAGCTTAGCGCGTGCCCGTTTACTAGCGGGGGGCTCCACAGATACGCAGTATTTT.

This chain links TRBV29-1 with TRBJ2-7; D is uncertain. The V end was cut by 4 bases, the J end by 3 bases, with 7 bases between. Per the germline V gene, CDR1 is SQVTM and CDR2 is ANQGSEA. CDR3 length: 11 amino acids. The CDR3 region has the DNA TGCAGCGTTGGTCTTAGCTACGAGCAGTACTTC. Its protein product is CSVGLSYEQYF.

The CDR3 loop reads CASSEGQENEKLFF. CDR3 nucleotide sequence: TGCGCCAGCAGTGAGGGGCAGGAAAATGAAAAACTGTTTTTT. The chain recombines TRBV10-1 with TRBJ1-4, with no clear D. CDR1 WNHNN and CDR2 SYGVQD come from the germline V gene (reference sequence). This CDR3 region has 14 residues. Trimming removed 2 bases at V and 5 bases at J, with 9 bases between.

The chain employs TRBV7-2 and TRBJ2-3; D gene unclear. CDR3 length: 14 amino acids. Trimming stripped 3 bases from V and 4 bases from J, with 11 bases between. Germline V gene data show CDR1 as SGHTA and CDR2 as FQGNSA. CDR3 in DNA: TGTGCCAGCAGCTTGGGTTTTTCGGCAGATACGCAGTATTTT. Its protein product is CASSLGFSADTQYF.

The CDR3 region is CASSPDGQAPMEGTIYF. CDR3 nucleotides: TGTGCCAGCAGCCCCGACGGACAGGCGCCCATGGAAGGCACCATATATTTT. The genes are TRBV11-2 and TRBJ1-3; 7 bases line up with TRBD1. Germline V gene sequence: CDR1 SGHAT, CDR2 FQNNGV. The CDR3 consists of 17 residues. With 5 bases clipped from V and 9 bases from J, the junction kept 19 bases outside the gene matches.

CDR3 amino acids: CASSFGRGFGYTF. The CDR3 DNA is TGTGCCAGCAGCTTTGGCAGGGGGTTTGGCTACACCTTC. V is TRBV5-6 and J is TRBJ1-2; 7 bases agree with TRBD1. This CDR3 comprises 13 residues. Unmatched junction bases numbered 5, after V lost 2 bases and J lost 7 bases. Germline V gene sequence: CDR1 SGHDT, CDR2 YYEEEE.